This T cell receptor (beta chain) was obtained from a study of T cell responses to AZD1222 COVID-19 vaccine. This table comes from immunoSEQ multiplex PCR, and its TCRdb copy is limited to in-frame clones, with some not included. The profile shows 55,000 to 65,000 clones, 80% to 90% of them singletons. For this clone: Its antigen is not identified.

Deletions cut 1 base from V and 2 bases from J, with 10 bases between. The CDR3 is made up of 15 amino acids. Germline CDR1 is SGHRS and CDR2 is YFSETQ. Study-level points and caveats: Nearly half of the spike-specific TCRs reportedly recognize variant regions that carry no mutations.

The V and J genes are TRBV5-1 and TRBJ2-1; D possibly matches TRBD1 or TRBD2 (5 bases each). The sample consisted of peripheral blood, taken 28 days after the second AZD1222 dose. The source is an adult who received the AZD1222 COVID-19 vaccine. The CDR3 DNA follows: TGCGCCAGCAGCTTGTTGGGACGGACCTACAATGAGCAGTTCTTC. It specifies CASSLLGRTYNEQFF.